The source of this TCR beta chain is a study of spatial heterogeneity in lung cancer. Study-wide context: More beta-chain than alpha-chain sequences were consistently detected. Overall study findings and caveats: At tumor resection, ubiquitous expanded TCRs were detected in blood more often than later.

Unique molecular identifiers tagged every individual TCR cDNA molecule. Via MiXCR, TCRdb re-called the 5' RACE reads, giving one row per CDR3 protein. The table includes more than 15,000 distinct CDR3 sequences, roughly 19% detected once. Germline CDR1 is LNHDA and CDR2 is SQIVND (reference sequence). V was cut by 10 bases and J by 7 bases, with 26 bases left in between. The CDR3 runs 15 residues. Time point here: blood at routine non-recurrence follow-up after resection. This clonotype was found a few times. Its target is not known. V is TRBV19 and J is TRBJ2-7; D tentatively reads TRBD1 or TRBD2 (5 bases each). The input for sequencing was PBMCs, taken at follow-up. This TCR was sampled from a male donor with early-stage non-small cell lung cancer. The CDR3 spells CATNLKGRPIQEQYF. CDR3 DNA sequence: TGTGCCACCAATCTCAAGGGACGACCAATACAGGAGCAGTACTTC.